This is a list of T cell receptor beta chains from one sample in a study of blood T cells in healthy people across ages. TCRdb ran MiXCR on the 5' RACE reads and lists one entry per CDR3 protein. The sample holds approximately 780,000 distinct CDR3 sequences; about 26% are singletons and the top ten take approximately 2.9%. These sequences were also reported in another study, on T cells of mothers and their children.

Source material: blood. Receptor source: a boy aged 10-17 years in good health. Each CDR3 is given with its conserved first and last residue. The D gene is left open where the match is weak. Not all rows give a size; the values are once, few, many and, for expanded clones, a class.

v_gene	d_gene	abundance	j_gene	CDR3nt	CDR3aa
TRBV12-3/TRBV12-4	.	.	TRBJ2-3	TGTGCCAGCAGGGCTACTAGCACAGATACGCAGTATTTT	CASRATSTDTQYF
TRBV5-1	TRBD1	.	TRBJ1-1	TGCGCCAGCAGCTGGGACCTAAACAGGGGAGAAGCTTTCTTT	CASSWDLNRGEAFF
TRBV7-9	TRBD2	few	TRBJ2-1	TGTGCCAGCAGCCCTGCCGGGACTACCTACAATGAGCAGTTCTTC	CASSPAGTTYNEQFF
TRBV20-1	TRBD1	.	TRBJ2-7	TGCAGTGCTAGAGGGGGACAGGGTCCCAACGAGCAGTACTTC	CSARGGQGPNEQYF
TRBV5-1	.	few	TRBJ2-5	TGCGCTAGCAGCCGAGGGGCATCAGAGACCCAGTACTTC	CASSRGASETQYF
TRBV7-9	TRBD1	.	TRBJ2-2	TGTGCCAGCAGCCTCTACGTCACAGGGGCGAACACCGGGGAGCTGTTTTTT	CASSLYVTGANTGELFF
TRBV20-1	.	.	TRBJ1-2	TGCAGTGCTGTTGGGGAGAGGACGGCGGGGTATGGCTACACCTTC	CSAVGERTAGYGYTF
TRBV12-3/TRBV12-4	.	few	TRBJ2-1	TGTGCCAGCAGTTTAGAAGCCCGGGGGAATGAGCAGCTCTTC	CASSLEARGNEQLF
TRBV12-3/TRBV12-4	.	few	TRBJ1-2	TGTGCCAGCAGTAGGACAGATGGCTACACCTTC	CASSRTDGYTF
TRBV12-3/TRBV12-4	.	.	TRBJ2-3	TGTGCCAGCAGTCCAAGAGAGGATACGCAGTATTTT	CASSPREDTQYF
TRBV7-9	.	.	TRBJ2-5	TGTGCCAGCAGCGGACGACTAACCCAGGAGACCCAATACTTC	CASSGRLTQETQYF
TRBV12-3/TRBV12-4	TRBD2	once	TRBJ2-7	TGTGCCAGCAGTTTAGGCGGGGGATATGGGTACGAGCAGTACTTC	CASSLGGGYGYEQYF
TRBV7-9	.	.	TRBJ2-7	TGTGCCAGCAGCTTGAGGGATGTTAACTACGAGCAGTACTTC	CASSLRDVNYEQYF
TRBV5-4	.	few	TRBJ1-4	TGTGCCAGCAGCGTACGGACCGGAACTAATGAAAAACTGTTTTTT	CASSVRTGTNEKLFF
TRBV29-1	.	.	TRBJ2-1	TGCAGCGTTGAAGAAGTCGGTCCCGCTTGGCAGTTCTTC	CSVEEVGPAWQFF
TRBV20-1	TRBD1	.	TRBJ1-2	TGCAGTGCTAGGATCCCGGGACAGAGGGCAGAAGGCTACACCTTC	CSARIPGQRAEGYTF
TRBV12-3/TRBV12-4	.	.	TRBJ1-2	TGTGCCAGCACTACCTCATACAGGGCTGGCTACACCTTC	CASTTSYRAGYTF
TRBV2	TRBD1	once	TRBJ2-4	TGTGCCAGTGCAGACAGGGGAAAGAACATTCAGTACTTC	CASADRGKNIQYF
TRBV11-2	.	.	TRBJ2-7	TGTGCCAGCAGCTTTTTCCTCGGACAGCCAAGATACTACGAGCAGTACTTC	CASSFFLGQPRYYEQYF
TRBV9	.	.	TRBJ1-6	TGTGCCAGCAGCGTAGGAGGATTGAGCTCCTATAATTCACCCCTCCACTTT	CASSVGGLSSYNSPLHF
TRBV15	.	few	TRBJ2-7	TGTGCCACCAGCAGAGATCGGGAAAGGGACGAGCAGTACTTC	CATSRDRERDEQYF
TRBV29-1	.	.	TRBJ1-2	TGCAGCGTCCGGGGGATCCTAAACTATGGCTACACCTTC	CSVRGILNYGYTF